The sequence of this T cell receptor (beta chain) was determined in a study of T cell repertoires in ileal Crohn's disease. Sequencing was performed with immunoSEQ multiplex PCR; in TCRdb, only in-frame clones are kept and a portion is missing. This table holds some 12,000 clones, more than 65% found once. This CDR3 contains 15 residues. The V and J ends lost 3 bases and 2 bases, in that order; junction bases with no gene match: 5. Per the germline V gene, CDR1 is KGHSH and CDR2 is LQKENI. The TCR sequence derives from an adult with Crohn's disease. The chain is built from TRBV18 and TRBJ2-7; 9 bases fit TRBD1. The sample comprised ileal tissue. The CDR3 region has the DNA TGTGCCAGCTCACCCGGACAGGGGATGACCTACGAGCAGTACTTC. This sequence encodes CASSPGQGMTYEQYF.